The T cell receptor beta chain described here comes from a study of blood T cell repertoires in COVID-19. Clones were sequenced by immunoSEQ multiplex PCR, and TCRdb holds only the in-frame ones, with some missing. The table includes around 310,000 clones, around 90% detected once. Germline values: CDR1 ENHRY, CDR2 SYGVKD. The CDR3 loop spans 14 amino acids. V lost 6 bases and J lost 1; bases outside the gene matches: 3. V and J are TRBV10-3 and TRBJ2-3; 8 bases fit TRBD2. This sequence was found in a woman aged 35 to 49 with COVID-19, enrolled during active disease. The specimen was peripheral blood. CDR3 sequence reads: CAISATSGTDTQYF. Written as DNA, the CDR3 is TGTGCCATCAGCGCGACTAGCGGCACAGATACGCAGTATTTT.